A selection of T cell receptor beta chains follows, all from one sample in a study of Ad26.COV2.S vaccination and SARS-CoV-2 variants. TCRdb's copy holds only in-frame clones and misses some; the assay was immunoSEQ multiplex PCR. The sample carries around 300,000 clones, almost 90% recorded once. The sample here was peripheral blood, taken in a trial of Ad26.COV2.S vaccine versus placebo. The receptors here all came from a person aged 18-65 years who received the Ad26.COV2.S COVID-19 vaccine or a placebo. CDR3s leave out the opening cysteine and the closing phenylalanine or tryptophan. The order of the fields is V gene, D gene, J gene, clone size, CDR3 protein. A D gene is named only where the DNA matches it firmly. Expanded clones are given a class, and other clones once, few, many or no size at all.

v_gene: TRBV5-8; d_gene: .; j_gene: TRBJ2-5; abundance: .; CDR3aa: ASSLSLPETQY
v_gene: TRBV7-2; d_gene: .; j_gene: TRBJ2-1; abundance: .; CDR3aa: ASSKGAGANAVQF
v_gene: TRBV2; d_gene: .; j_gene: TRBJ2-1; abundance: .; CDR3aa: ASTPHEGGEQF
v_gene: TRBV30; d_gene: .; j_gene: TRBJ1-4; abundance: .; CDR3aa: AWSVNEKLF
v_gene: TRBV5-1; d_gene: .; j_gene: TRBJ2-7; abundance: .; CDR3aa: ASSFSYSYEQY
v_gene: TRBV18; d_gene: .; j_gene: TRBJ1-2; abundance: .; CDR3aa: ASSPPTDRPNYGYT
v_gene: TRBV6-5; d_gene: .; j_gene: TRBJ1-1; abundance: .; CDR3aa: ASSQPRSMNTEAF
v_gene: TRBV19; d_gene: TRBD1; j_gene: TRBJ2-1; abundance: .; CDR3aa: ASRDSGTGEGTYNEQF
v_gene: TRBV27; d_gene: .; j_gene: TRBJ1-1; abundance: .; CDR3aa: ASSQGVNTEAF
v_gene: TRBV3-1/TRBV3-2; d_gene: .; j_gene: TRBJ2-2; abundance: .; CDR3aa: ASSFTGIGELF
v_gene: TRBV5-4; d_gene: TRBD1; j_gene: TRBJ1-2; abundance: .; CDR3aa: ASSLGTGEVYGYT
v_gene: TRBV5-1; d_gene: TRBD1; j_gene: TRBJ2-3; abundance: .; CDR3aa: ASSPLDRVEY
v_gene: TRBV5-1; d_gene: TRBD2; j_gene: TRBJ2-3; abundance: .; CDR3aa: ASSLGTSGRATDTQY
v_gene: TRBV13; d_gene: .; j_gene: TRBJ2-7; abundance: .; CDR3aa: ASSLSLTYEQY
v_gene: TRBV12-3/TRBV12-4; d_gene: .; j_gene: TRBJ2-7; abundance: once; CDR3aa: ATSPGRLYEQY
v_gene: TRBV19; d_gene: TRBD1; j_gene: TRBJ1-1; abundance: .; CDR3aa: ASSIFKGASTRNTEAF